This TCR beta chain was found in a study of cytomegalovirus exposure and HLA in healthy donors. Study findings and constraints: The authors later linked a missense DCLRE1C variant to TCR beta V- and J-gene trimming.

PCR involved 60 Vbeta and 13 Jbeta primers. Some clones are missing from TCRdb's copy, which holds only in-frame ones; the method was immunoSEQ multiplex PCR. The repertoire shows about 130,000 clones; the top ten hold about 1.6%. A remark on this clone: Antigen unknown.

This CDR3 has 14 amino acids. After removal of 6 bases from V and 12 bases from J, the junction contained 11 bases not matched to a gene. Looked up from germline, CDR1 is LNHDA and CDR2 is SQIVND (reference sequence). The sequence derives from a woman aged 40 to 49 in good health and CMV-seronegative. The chain is built from TRBV19 and TRBJ2-1, with 10 bases identical to TRBD1. The sequencing input was PBMCs. The CDR3 coding sequence is TGTGCCAGTAGAGAACCCGGGACAGGGGACGGGCAGTTCTTC. It is translated as CASREPGTGDGQFF.